A single sample is the source of the 30 T cell receptor beta chains below, sequenced in a study of blood T cell repertoires in COVID-19. The repertoire was sequenced with immunoSEQ multiplex PCR; TCRdb's copy has only in-frame clones and lacks some. The sample shows fewer than 250,000 clones, over 70% of them seen only once. Sample: peripheral blood. These TCRs come from a man aged 50-59 years with active or convalescent COVID-19.

The J gene is TRBJ2-7, the V gene TRBV9, with 10 bases lining up with TRBD1. Germline loops: CDR1 SGDLS, CDR2 YYNGEE. The CDR3 sequence is 16 residues long. V shed 0 bases, J shed 4 bases, and the junction held 7 bases outside the gene matches. CDR3 nucleotides: TGTGCCAGCAGCGTAGGAGGGGGACAGGGGAGGTACGAGCAGTACTTC. This encodes CASSVGGGQGRYEQYF.

This clone was found a few times. The chain recombines TRBV28 with TRBJ2-7; tentative D call: TRBD2 (6 bases). The length of the CDR3 is 14 residues. V was pared by 6 bases and J by 0 bases, with 12 bases between. The germline V gene has CDR1 MDHEN and CDR2 SYDVKM. CDR3 region: CASSLGGSSYEQYF. DNA of the CDR3: TGTGCCAGCAGCCTTGGGGGGAGCTCCTACGAGCAGTACTTC.

This rearrangement joins TRBV7-2 to TRBJ2-1, with 7 positions matching TRBD2. This CDR3 spans 18 amino acids. Germline V CDR1 and CDR2: SGHTA, FQGNSA. V gave up 2 bases and J gave up 1 base; unmatched junction bases: 11. The CDR3 nucleotides are TGTGCCAGCAGCTTACCCTCCGGGGAGGGAATTTCCTACAATGAGCAGTTCTTC. Translating it yields CASSLPSGEGISYNEQFF. Full variable domain (outside the CDR3, taken from reference TRBV7-2 and TRBJ2-1): GAGVSQSPSNKVTEKGKDVELRCDPISGHTALYWYRQSLGQGLEFLIYFQGNSAPDKSGLPSDRFSAERTGGSVSTLTIQRTQQEDSAVYLCASSLPSGEGISYNEQFFGPGTRLTVL.

This rearrangement joins TRBV12-3 or TRBV12-4 to TRBJ1-1; the match to TRBD1 covers 7 bases. The V gene end was trimmed by 3 bases and the J gene end by 5 bases; junction bases not matched to a gene: 3. The CDR3 spans 13 residues. The chain's CDR3 is CASSFNRGTEAFF. Written as DNA, the CDR3 is TGTGCCAGCAGTTTCAACAGGGGAACTGAAGCTTTCTTT.

The V call is TRBV3-1 (or the pseudogene TRBV3-2), the J call TRBJ2-2, with D perhaps TRBD2 (6 bases). Trimming cost V 5 bases and J 3 bases, with 16 bases left between them. This CDR3 region has 16 residues. Germline V gene lookup returns CDR1 LGHDT and CDR2 YNNKEL (reference sequence). CDR3 nucleotide sequence: TGTGCCAGCAGCTCTTATTTCGGGGGAGACACCGGGGAGCTGTTTTTT. Amino acid sequence: CASSSYFGGDTGELFF.

This chain connects TRBV6-5 to TRBJ1-6, with a tentative D call TRBD1 (6 bases). CDR1 and CDR2 (germline): MNHEY, SVGAGI. The CDR3 runs 15 residues. Deletions cut 2 bases from V and 6 bases from J, with 11 bases between. The CDR3: CASSYEGGSNSPLHF. The DNA for the CDR3 is TGTGCCAGCAGTTACGAGGGGGGGAGTAATTCACCCCTCCACTTT.

The chain couples TRBV7-2 to TRBJ1-4; 8 nucleotides line up with TRBD1. CDR3 length: 14 residues. V trimming: 6 bases; J trimming: 8 bases; junction bases outside the gene matches: 8. Germline V gene lookup returns CDR1 SGHTA and CDR2 FQGNSA. The CDR3 DNA sequence: TGTGCCAGCAGACTTCAGGGGGCTAGCGAAAAACTGTTTTTT. It codes for CASRLQGASEKLFF.

The genes are TRBV24-1 and TRBJ2-5; 8 nucleotides agree with TRBD2. The CDR3 sequence is 12 residues long. The germline V gene encodes CDR1 KGHDR and CDR2 SFDVKD. V trimming: 11 bases; J trimming: 2 bases; junction bases outside the gene matches: 3. CDR3 region: CASAGGQETQYF. The CDR3 DNA is TGTGCCAGCGCGGGGGGTCAAGAGACCCAGTACTTC.

This sequence joins TRBV10-1 and TRBJ2-1, with 8 bases fitting TRBD2. The CDR3 is 15 residues long. Germline V lookup: CDR1 WNHNN, CDR2 SYGVQD (reference sequence). V trimming: 2 bases; J trimming: 7 bases; junction bases outside the gene matches: 7. CDR3 amino acids: CASSEGAGGDNEQFF. As DNA, the CDR3 is TGCGCCAGCAGTGAGGGGGCGGGAGGAGATAATGAGCAGTTCTTC.

V usage is TRBV12-3 or TRBV12-4 and J usage is TRBJ1-1; weak D call: TRBD1 (6 bases). CDR3 length: 13 amino acids. V dropped 8 bases and J dropped 2 bases, with 12 bases sitting between them. In DNA form, the CDR3 reads TGTGCCAGCTGGGGGCGGAGTAACACTGAAGCTTTCTTT. It codes for CASWGRSNTEAFF.

The CDR3: CASSQRQGLRQQYF. The DNA for the CDR3 is TGTGCCAGCAGCCAGAGACAGGGGCTTCGACAGCAGTACTTC. J is TRBJ2-7 and V is TRBV3-1 (or the pseudogene TRBV3-2); 8 nucleotides align to TRBD1. The CDR3 loop spans 14 amino acids. Per germline, CDR1 LGHDT and CDR2 YNNKEL (reference sequence). After removal of 3 bases from V and 8 bases from J, the junction contained 9 bases not matched to a gene.

The chain links TRBV6-5 to TRBJ1-1; D is perhaps TRBD1 (6 bases). The V gene lost 7 bases and the J gene lost 5 bases, with 20 bases spanning the gap. This CDR3 is built from 15 residues. Germline V gene lookup returns CDR1 MNHEY and CDR2 SVGAGI. The CDR3: CASNPPGRGWTEAFF. The CDR3 DNA sequence: TGTGCCAGCAACCCCCCGGGCAGGGGATGGACTGAAGCTTTCTTT.

The CDR3 DNA sequence: TGCAGTGCTAGAGGGCAGGCGGGGCAGTACTTC. This gives the protein CSARGQAGQYF. The chain is built from TRBV20-1 and TRBJ2-7; weak D call: TRBD2 (5 bases). Germline lookup yields CDR1 DFQATT and CDR2 SNEGSKA (reference sequence). Trimming pared 1 base from V and 9 bases from J, leaving 10 bases between. The CDR3 totals 11 residues.

The gene calls are TRBV2 and TRBJ1-5, with D uncertain. The germline V gene encodes CDR1 SNHLY and CDR2 FYNNEI. Trimming removed 7 bases from V and 2 bases from J, with 18 bases in between. The length of the CDR3 is 16 residues. The CDR3 bases are TGTGCCAGCATCCCGCCTGAGGAGTTTGGCAATCAGCCCCAGCATTTT. It encodes CASIPPEEFGNQPQHF. Complete variable domain (other parts from reference TRBV2 and TRBJ1-5): EPEVTQTPSHQVTQMGQEVILRCVPISNHLYFYWYRQILGQKVEFLVSFYNNEISEKSEIFDDQFSVERPDGSNFTLKIRSTKLEDSAMYFCASIPPEEFGNQPQHFGDGTRLSIL.

The gene calls are TRBV27 and TRBJ2-5; 12 bases align to TRBD2. Germline assignment: CDR1 MNHEY and CDR2 SMNVEV (reference sequence). The CDR3 has 15 amino acids. The V and J ends lost 5 bases and 4 bases, in that order; junction bases with no gene match: 5. The CDR3 sequence: CASSPRLAGAETQYF. The CDR3 nucleotides read TGTGCCAGCAGTCCAAGACTAGCGGGAGCAGAGACCCAGTACTTC.

The V gene is TRBV11-2, the J gene TRBJ1-1, with 7 bases aligning to TRBD1. The CDR3 consists of 14 residues. V was pared by 3 bases and J by 3 bases, with 4 bases of the junction left unmatched. Germline CDR1 SGHAT, CDR2 FQNNGV. The CDR3 is CASSLQGVDTEAFF. Here the CDR3 DNA reads TGTGCCAGCAGCTTGCAGGGGGTTGACACTGAAGCTTTCTTT.

V gene TRBV5-4 combines with J gene TRBJ1-5; 10 bases are a match to TRBD1. V shed 2 bases and J 2 bases; nucleotides not matched to a gene: 16. The CDR3 covers 20 residues. Germline assignment: CDR1 SGHNT and CDR2 YYREEE (reference sequence). The CDR3 reads CASSFINGTGVDSGNQPQHF. CDR3 sequence (DNA): TGTGCCAGCAGCTTCATAAACGGGACAGGGGTCGATAGCGGCAATCAGCCCCAGCATTTT.

This chain uses TRBV5-4 with TRBJ1-2; D is unresolved. The CDR3 is made up of 15 amino acids. Trimming stripped 3 bases from V and 4 bases from J, with 16 bases between. CDR1 SGHNT and CDR2 YYREEE come from the germline V gene (reference sequence). The CDR3 region is CASSSAQDGLYGYTF. CDR3 bases: TGTGCCAGCAGCTCAGCGCAGGACGGACTCTATGGCTACACCTTC.

The CDR3 coding sequence is TGCGCCAGCAGCCAAGCAGCAGGGGACCTTCATCCGTTCTTC. Amino acids: CASSQAAGDLHPFF. V and J are TRBV4-1 and TRBJ2-1; tentative D call: TRBD1 (6 bases). Trimming pared 1 base from V and 15 bases from J, leaving 19 bases between. CDR1 is MGHRA, CDR2 YSYEKL, per germline. The CDR3 extends over 14 amino acids.

The J gene is TRBJ2-5, the V gene TRBV6-5; TRBD2 agrees at 8 bases. The CDR3 extends over 14 amino acids. CDR1 MNHEY and CDR2 SVGAGI come from the germline V gene. J was trimmed by 5 bases and V by 6 bases; bases with no gene match: 8. CDR3 amino acids: CASSTGTRAETQYF. The DNA for the CDR3 is TGTGCCAGCAGCACCGGGACTAGGGCGGAGACCCAGTACTTC.

This clone has just one count. The chain links TRBV6-2 or TRBV6-3 to TRBJ1-2; D ambiguous. Between the trimmed V and J ends, which lost 3 bases and 10 bases, there was a span of 21 bases. The CDR3 is 15 amino acids. From germline, CDR1 is MNHEY and CDR2 SVGEGT. The chain's CDR3 is CASSYIFWADQIYTF. CDR3 nucleotides: TGTGCCAGCAGTTATATTTTCTGGGCAGACCAAATCTACACCTTC.

The V call is TRBV9, the J call TRBJ2-3, with 11 bases aligning to TRBD1. The CDR3 has 15 amino acids. V gave up 4 bases and J gave up 4 bases; unmatched junction bases: 5. Germline V gives CDR1 SGDLS, CDR2 YYNGEE. CDR3 protein: CASSPDRGRADTQYF. DNA for the CDR3: TGTGCCAGCAGCCCGGACAGGGGGCGCGCAGATACGCAGTATTTT.

This chain links TRBV9 with TRBJ1-2, with 8 bases that match TRBD1. After removal of 6 bases from V and 6 bases from J, the junction contained 10 bases not matched to a gene. From germline, CDR1 is SGDLS and CDR2 YYNGEE. The CDR3 spans 14 residues. The CDR3 DNA reads TGTGCCAGCACACTTTCAGGGGGCATAGATGGCTACACCTTC. The encoded protein is CASTLSGGIDGYTF.

The CDR3 DNA reads as TGTGCCAGCAGCTCCCGGGACAGCTCCTACGAGCAGTACTTC. Its protein is CASSSRDSSYEQYF. J is TRBJ2-7 and V is TRBV21-1; TRBD1 reflects the table's D call only, with no check against the DNA. TRBV21-1 is termed a pseudogene. The CDR3 spans 14 residues.

The rearrangement joins TRBV19 to TRBJ2-1; no reliable D call. Germline V CDR1 and CDR2: LNHDA, SQIVND (reference sequence). V lost 5 bases to trimming and J lost 3 bases, with 2 bases between them. The CDR3 has 11 residues. The CDR3 DNA follows: TGTGCCAGTAGTCACTACAATGAGCAGTTCTTC. Protein: CASSHYNEQFF.

This chain uses TRBV28 with TRBJ2-1; 9 bases are shared with TRBD1. The CDR3 totals 14 residues. J gave up 8 bases and V 7 bases, and 9 bases lay outside the gene matches. Germline CDR1 is MDHEN and CDR2 is SYDVKM. The CDR3 is CASNSRDRAHEQFF. CDR3 DNA sequence: TGTGCCAGCAATTCCCGGGACAGGGCCCATGAGCAGTTCTTC.

The rearrangement links TRBV9 to TRBJ1-1; D is unresolved. Trimming removed 5 bases at V and 1 base at J, with 12 bases between. CDR1 is SGDLS, CDR2 YYNGEE, per germline. CDR3 length: 14 residues. CDR3 protein: CASSSPEENTEAFF. CDR3 DNA: TGTGCCAGCAGTAGTCCCGAGGAGAACACTGAAGCTTTCTTT.

This clone was recorded only once. The chain links TRBV28 to TRBJ2-7; TRBD1 aligns across 9 bases. Germline V gene data show CDR1 as MDHEN and CDR2 as SYDVKM. The CDR3 loop spans 14 amino acids. The trim removed 5 bases at V and 3 bases at J, leaving 5 bases unmatched. This chain's CDR3 is CASSLTGGNYEQYF. In nucleotides, the CDR3 is TGTGCCAGCAGTCTGACAGGGGGGAACTACGAGCAGTACTTC.

The gene calls are TRBV2 and TRBJ2-7; 15 bases are a match to TRBD2. CDR3 size: 16 residues. V lost 4 bases and J lost 2; bases outside the gene matches: 3. Germline V gene lookup returns CDR1 SNHLY and CDR2 FYNNEI. CDR3 DNA sequence: TGTGCCAGCAGTGCGGGACTAGCGGGAGGCACCTACGAGCAGTACTTC. Amino acids: CASSAGLAGGTYEQYF.

The chain recombines TRBV10-3 with TRBJ1-1; possible D gene TRBD1, 5 bases. Trimming left V 6 bases short and J 0 bases short, with 14 bases between. This CDR3 is built from 15 residues. Germline lookup yields CDR1 ENHRY and CDR2 SYGVKD. The CDR3 coding sequence is TGTGCCATCAGCCCACAGACAGTTCTGAACACTGAAGCTTTCTTT. This encodes CAISPQTVLNTEAFF.